The 13 T cell receptor beta chains reported below all come from one sample, sequenced in a study of human T cells and chemical hapten exposure. Regarding time point: patch test 2, 6 weeks after DPC sensitization. Treatment indicated: therapeutic diphenylcyclopropenone sensitization with weekly scalp DPC. TCRdb re-derived calls from the RACE reads in MiXCR, one entry per CDR3 protein. The sample lists about 89,000 distinct CDR3 sequences; approximately 11% were seen once. The source material was whole blood, sampled in connection with sensitization to the hapten diphenylcyclopropenone (DPC). These receptors originate from a man aged 35 to 55 with alopecia areata. Some clones in this sample may be carry-over from other donors' samples.

This clonotype appeared many times. The V gene is TRBV5-6, the J gene TRBJ2-7; 7 bases agree with TRBD1. Germline assignment: CDR1 SGHDT and CDR2 YYEEEE. V was pared by 5 bases and J by 2 bases, with 7 bases of the junction left unmatched. The CDR3 is made up of 14 amino acids. The CDR3, as DNA: TGTGCCAGCAGGCCCGGGACAGTAGCCTACGAGCAGTACTTC. It encodes CASRPGTVAYEQYF.

V usage is TRBV14 and J usage is TRBJ1-4; no definite D call. Deletions cut 0 bases from V and 7 bases from J, with 18 bases between. There are 17 residues in the CDR3. Germline CDR1 reads SGHDN; CDR2 reads FVKESK. The CDR3 DNA follows: TGTGCCAGCAGCCAAGACTTTGGGCTCCAAGAGGGTGAAAAACTGTTTTTT. Translated: CASSQDFGLQEGEKLFF. Drawing the rest from reference TRBV14 and TRBJ1-4, the complete variable domain is EAGVTQFPSHSVIEKGQTVTLRCDPISGHDNLYWYRRVMGKEIKFLLHFVKESKQDESGMPNNRFLAERTGGTYSTLKVQPAELEDSGVYFCASSQDFGLQEGEKLFFGSGTQLSVL.

This clonotype was detected only a few times. The chain joins TRBV20-1 to TRBJ1-6; D unresolved. The V gene's germline CDR1 is DFQATT and CDR2 SNEGSKA (reference sequence). Trimming took 1 base from V and 4 from J, leaving 11 bases between them. The CDR3 length is 15 residues. The CDR3 region has the DNA TGCAGTGCTAGAGTAAGAGGGATTTATAATTCACCCCTCCACTTT. Amino acid sequence: CSARVRGIYNSPLHF.

In this sample, this clonotype turned up a few times. The chain employs TRBV29-1 and TRBJ2-3, with unresolved D. The CDR3 contains 13 residues. Germline CDR1 reads SQVTM; CDR2 reads ANQGSEA. V lost 3 bases to trimming and J lost 0 bases, with 7 bases between them. The CDR3 sequence: CSVDTSSTDTQYF. In DNA form, the CDR3 reads TGCAGCGTTGATACATCAAGCACAGATACGCAGTATTTT.

In this sample, this clonotype turned up a few times. The chain employs TRBV5-4 and TRBJ2-7; D might be TRBD2 (6 bases). This CDR3 has 13 residues. Trimming stripped 3 bases from V and 5 bases from J, with 12 bases between. Germline V gene data show CDR1 as SGHNT and CDR2 as YYREEE (reference sequence). The CDR3 is CASSSTSNDEQYF. The CDR3 DNA reads as TGTGCCAGCAGCTCCACTAGCAACGACGAGCAGTACTTC.

This clonotype was seen only a few times. The CDR3 sequence is CASSRDRENYGYTF. The CDR3 DNA reads TGTGCCAGTAGTCGGGACAGGGAAAACTATGGCTACACCTTC. The chain has TRBV19 and TRBJ1-2, with TRBD1 matching 9 bases. Germline CDR1 and CDR2: LNHDA and SQIVND (reference sequence). CDR3 length equals 14 residues. J gave up 2 bases and V 5 bases, and 3 bases lay outside the gene matches. The complete variable domain, with remaining parts taken from reference TRBV19 and TRBJ1-2, reads DGGITQSPKYLFRKEGQNVTLSCEQNLNHDAMYWYRQDPGQGLRLIYYSQIVNDFQKGDIAEGYSVSREKKESFPLTVTSAQKNPTAFYLCASSRDRENYGYTFGSGTRLTVV.

A few counts support this clonotype. The chain carries TRBV15 and TRBJ1-4, with D hard to call. Germline V gene sequence: CDR1 LNHNV, CDR2 YYDKDF (reference sequence). CDR3 size: 15 residues. V dropped 0 bases and J dropped 8 bases, with 13 bases sitting between them. CDR3 protein: CATSRDRHLREKLFF. The DNA of the CDR3 is TGTGCCACCAGCAGAGACCGCCATCTTAGAGAAAAACTGTTTTTT.

This clonotype was counted many times. The chain links TRBV12-3 or TRBV12-4 to TRBJ2-3, with 8 bases lining up with TRBD2. The CDR3 is 16 amino acids. V lost 5 bases to trimming and J lost 6 bases; unmatched junction nucleotides: 13. The CDR3 loop reads CASSPLVAGTSDTQYF. Here the CDR3 DNA reads TGTGCCAGCAGTCCATTAGTTGCGGGGACTAGTGATACGCAGTATTTT.

This clonotype was detected only a few times. The chain is built from TRBV7-3 and TRBJ2-3; 7 bases align to TRBD2. Germline CDR1 reads SGHTA; CDR2 reads FQGTGA. V shed 5 bases, J shed 2 bases, and the junction held 7 bases outside the gene matches. This CDR3 contains 15 residues. The chain's CDR3 is CASSPGSGVTDTQYF. The CDR3 bases are TGTGCCAGCAGCCCAGGGAGCGGGGTCACAGATACGCAGTATTTT.

The rearrangement uses TRBV19 and TRBJ2-3; 9 nucleotides align to TRBD2. Germline values: CDR1 LNHDA, CDR2 SQIVND (reference sequence). The CDR3 is 17 amino acids. Losses at the gene ends were 2 bases for V and 4 bases for J; bases not matched to a gene: 10. CDR3 bases: TGTGCCAGTAGTATACTAGCGGGGTCCCCTAACGCAGATACGCAGTATTTT. Protein product: CASSILAGSPNADTQYF.

The chain combines TRBV7-4 with TRBJ2-7, with D possibly being TRBD2 (6 bases). The CDR3 has 16 amino acids. Germline lookup yields CDR1 SGHVT and CDR2 SQSDAQ. Trimming pared 1 base from V and 2 bases from J, leaving 15 bases between. CDR3 sequence (DNA): TGTGCCAGCAGCTTAGAGGGCAGCGGGCCTACCTACGAGCAGTACTTC. Its translation: CASSLEGSGPTYEQYF. Drawing the rest from reference TRBV7-4 and TRBJ2-7, the complete variable domain is GAGVSQSPRYKVAKRGRDVALRCDSISGHVTLYWYRQTLGQGSEVLTYSQSDAQRDKSGRPSGRFSAERPERSVSTLKIQRTEQGDSAVYLCASSLEGSGPTYEQYFGPGTRLTVT.

The V call is TRBV7-2, the J call TRBJ1-5, with 11 bases that match TRBD1. Trimming at V came to 5 bases and at J to 1 base, leaving 1 base not matched to a gene. The CDR3 is made up of 15 amino acids. Germline V lookup: CDR1 SGHTA, CDR2 FQGNSA. This chain's CDR3 is CASSRTGGSNQPQHF. CDR3 nucleotides: TGTGCCAGCAGCCGGACAGGGGGCAGCAATCAGCCCCAGCATTTT.

This clonotype appeared many times. V gene TRBV7-8 combines with J gene TRBJ1-2; D gene uncertain. The CDR3 covers 14 residues. Germline V gene data show CDR1 as SGHVS and CDR2 as FQNEAQ. Trimming removed 5 bases at V and 2 bases at J, with 12 bases between. CDR3 amino acids: CASSRAGENYGYTF. The DNA of the CDR3 is TGTGCCAGCAGCCGGGCCGGGGAGAACTATGGCTACACCTTC.